Listed below are T cell receptor beta chains from one sample, sequenced in a study of cytomegalovirus exposure and HLA in healthy donors. The data were produced by immunoSEQ multiplex PCR, yet TCRdb's version contains in-frame clones alone and is incomplete. Of 120,000 or so clones listed, around 72% were seen once; the top ten hold 3% to 4.5%. Source material: PBMCs. The receptor source for this set is a man aged 25-40 years in good health and CMV-seronegative. The CDR3 runs from the conserved cysteine through the conserved F or W.

TRBV2	TRBJ1-4	CASSIRVAINEKLFF
TRBV4-1	TRBJ2-7	CASSQDPLGQKNEQYF
TRBV4-1	TRBJ2-7	CASSRPGQGAYEQYF
TRBV27	TRBJ2-7	CASSLSTSSYEQYF
TRBV7-9	TRBJ1-1	CASSYGQGLSAFF
TRBV7-8	TRBJ1-3	CASRQGGSGNTIYF
TRBV5-1	TRBJ1-1	CASSSTVGAFF
TRBV7-8	TRBJ2-7	CASSPGTSGGYEQYF
TRBV7-8	TRBJ2-1	CASSLGLAGGPIYNEQFF
TRBV10-3	TRBJ2-5	CAISGATGGETQYF
TRBV5-4	TRBJ1-2	CASSLGAKAISYGYTF
TRBV10-3	TRBJ1-6	CAITDKVQSEPLHF
TRBV10-3	TRBJ1-2	CATQGAGYSNYGYTF
TRBV2	TRBJ1-3	CASSSQLSGNTIYF
TRBV10-3	TRBJ1-3	CAISESRGGNTIYF
TRBV19	TRBJ2-4	CASTRTSGGWDIQYF
TRBV7-8	TRBJ2-5	CASSPRTAQETQYF
TRBV19	TRBJ2-1	CASKEYSGRLGNEQFF
TRBV20-1	TRBJ2-4	CSARRSNIQYF
TRBV9	TRBJ1-1	CASSIRTGWDTEAFF
TRBV7-9	TRBJ2-7	CASSWRKEPIF
TRBV13	TRBJ1-6	CASRSGGNYNSPLHF
TRBV7-2	TRBJ2-2	CASTLEAHGTGELFF
TRBV2	TRBJ1-2	CASRERQGDGYTF
TRBV4-2	TRBJ1-1	CASSLHQGQGVSSEAFF
TRBV7-9	TRBJ1-2	CASSLARNRGLEGYTF
TRBV6-5	TRBJ2-7	CASSYSNSGYEQYF
TRBV11-2	TRBJ1-2	CASSHFGYGYTF
TRBV2	TRBJ2-5	CASSPTSGEETQYF
TRBV4-1	TRBJ2-7	CASSHGQGAYEQYF